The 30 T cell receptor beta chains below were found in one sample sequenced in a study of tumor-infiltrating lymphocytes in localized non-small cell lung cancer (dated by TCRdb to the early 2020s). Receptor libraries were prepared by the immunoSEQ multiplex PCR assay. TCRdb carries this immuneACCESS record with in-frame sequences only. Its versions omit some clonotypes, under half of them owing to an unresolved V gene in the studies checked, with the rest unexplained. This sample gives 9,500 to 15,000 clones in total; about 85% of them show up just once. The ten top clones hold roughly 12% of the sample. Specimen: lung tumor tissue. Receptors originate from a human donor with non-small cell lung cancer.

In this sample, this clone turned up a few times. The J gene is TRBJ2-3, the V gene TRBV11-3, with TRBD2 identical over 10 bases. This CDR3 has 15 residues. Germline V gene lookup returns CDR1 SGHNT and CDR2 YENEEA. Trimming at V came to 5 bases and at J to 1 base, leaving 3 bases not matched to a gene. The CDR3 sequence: CASSPLAGGTDTQYF. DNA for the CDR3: TGTGCCAGCAGCCCCCTAGCGGGAGGCACAGATACGCAGTATTTT.

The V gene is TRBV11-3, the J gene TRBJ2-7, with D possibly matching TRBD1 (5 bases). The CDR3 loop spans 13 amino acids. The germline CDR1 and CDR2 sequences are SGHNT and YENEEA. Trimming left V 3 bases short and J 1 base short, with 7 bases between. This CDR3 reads CASSFDSSYEQYF. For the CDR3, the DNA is TGTGCCAGCAGCTTCGACAGTTCCTACGAGCAGTACTTC.

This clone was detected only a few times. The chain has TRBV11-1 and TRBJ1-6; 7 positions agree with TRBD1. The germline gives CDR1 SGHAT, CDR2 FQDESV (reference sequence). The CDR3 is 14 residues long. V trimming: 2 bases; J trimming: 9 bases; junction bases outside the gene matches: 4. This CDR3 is CASSLRQGGSPLHF. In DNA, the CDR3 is TGTGCCAGCAGCTTAAGACAGGGCGGTTCACCCCTCCACTTT.

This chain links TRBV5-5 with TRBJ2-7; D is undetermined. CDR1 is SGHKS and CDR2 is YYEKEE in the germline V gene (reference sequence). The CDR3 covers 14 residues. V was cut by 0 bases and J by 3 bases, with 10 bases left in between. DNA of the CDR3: TGTGCCAGCAGCTTGGGGCCAGGCCTCTACGAGCAGTACTTC. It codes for CASSLGPGLYEQYF.

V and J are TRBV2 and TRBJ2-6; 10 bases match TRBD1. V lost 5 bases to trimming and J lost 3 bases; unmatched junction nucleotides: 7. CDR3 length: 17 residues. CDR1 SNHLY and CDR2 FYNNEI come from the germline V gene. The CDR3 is CASSRPGTGVGANVLTF. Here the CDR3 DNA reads TGTGCCAGCAGTCGTCCCGGGACAGGGGTTGGGGCCAACGTCCTGACTTTC.

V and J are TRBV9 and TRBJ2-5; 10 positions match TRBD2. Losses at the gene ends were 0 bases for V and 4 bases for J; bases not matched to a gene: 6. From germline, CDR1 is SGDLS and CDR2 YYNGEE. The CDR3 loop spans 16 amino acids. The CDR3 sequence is CASSVGASGGRETQYF. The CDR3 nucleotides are TGTGCCAGCAGCGTAGGGGCTAGCGGGGGACGAGAGACCCAGTACTTC.

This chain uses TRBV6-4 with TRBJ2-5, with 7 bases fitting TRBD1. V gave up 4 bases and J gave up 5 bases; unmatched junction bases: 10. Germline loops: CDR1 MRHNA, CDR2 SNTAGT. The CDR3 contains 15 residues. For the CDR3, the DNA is TGTGCCAGCAGTGTAATGGGGGTACAGGGGGAGACCCAGTACTTC. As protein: CASSVMGVQGETQYF.

The CDR3 sequence: CASSLPPGGANVLTF. The CDR3 DNA follows: TGTGCCAGTAGTCTCCCCCCGGGCGGGGCCAACGTCCTGACTTTC. J is TRBJ2-6 and V is TRBV19; D not resolved. The germline V and J ends were trimmed by 5 bases and 4 bases, with 12 bases remaining between them. The CDR3 has 15 residues. Germline values: CDR1 LNHDA, CDR2 SQIVND (reference sequence).

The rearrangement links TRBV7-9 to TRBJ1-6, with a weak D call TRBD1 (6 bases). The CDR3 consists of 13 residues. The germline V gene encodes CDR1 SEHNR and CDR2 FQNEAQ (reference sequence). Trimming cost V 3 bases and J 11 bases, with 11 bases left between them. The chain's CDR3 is CASSFGQITPLHF. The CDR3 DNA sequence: TGTGCCAGCAGCTTTGGACAGATAACACCCCTCCACTTT. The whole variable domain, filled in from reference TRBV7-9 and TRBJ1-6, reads DTGVSQNPRHKITKRGQNVTFRCDPISEHNRLYWYRQTLGQGPEFLTYFQNEAQLEKSRLLSDRFSAERPKGSFSTLEIQRTEQGDSAMYLCASSFGQITPLHFGNGTRLTVT.

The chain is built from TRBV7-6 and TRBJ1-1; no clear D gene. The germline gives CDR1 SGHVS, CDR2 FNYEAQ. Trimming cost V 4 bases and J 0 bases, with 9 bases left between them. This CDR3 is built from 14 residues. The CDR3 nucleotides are TGTGCCAGCAGCTCATCTATAATGAACACTGAAGCTTTCTTT. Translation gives CASSSSIMNTEAFF.

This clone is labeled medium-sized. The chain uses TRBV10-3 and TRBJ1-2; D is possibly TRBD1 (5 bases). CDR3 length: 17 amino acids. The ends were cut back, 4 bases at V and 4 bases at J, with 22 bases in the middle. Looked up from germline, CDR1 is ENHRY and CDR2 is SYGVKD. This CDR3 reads CAISGTGTQGGGYGYTF. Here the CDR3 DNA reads TGTGCCATCAGTGGAACCGGGACCCAGGGAGGAGGCTATGGCTACACCTTC.

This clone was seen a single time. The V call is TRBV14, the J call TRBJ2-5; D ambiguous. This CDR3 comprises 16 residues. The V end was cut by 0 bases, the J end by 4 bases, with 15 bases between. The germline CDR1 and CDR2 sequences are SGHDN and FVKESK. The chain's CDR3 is CASSQDLMAGRETQYF. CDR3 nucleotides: TGTGCCAGCAGCCAAGATCTTATGGCAGGCCGAGAGACCCAGTACTTC.

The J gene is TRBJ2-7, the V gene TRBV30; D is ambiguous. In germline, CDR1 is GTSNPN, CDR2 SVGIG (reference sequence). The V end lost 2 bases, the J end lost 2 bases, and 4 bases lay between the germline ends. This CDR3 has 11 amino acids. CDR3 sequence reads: CAWSLTYEQYF. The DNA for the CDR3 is TGTGCCTGGAGTCTAACCTACGAGCAGTACTTC.

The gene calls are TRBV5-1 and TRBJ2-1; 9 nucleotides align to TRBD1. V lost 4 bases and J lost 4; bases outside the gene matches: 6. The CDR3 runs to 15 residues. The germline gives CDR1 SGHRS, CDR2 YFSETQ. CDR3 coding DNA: TGCGCCAGCAGCCCGGGACAGGGAATGTACAATGAGCAGTTCTTC. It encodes CASSPGQGMYNEQFF.

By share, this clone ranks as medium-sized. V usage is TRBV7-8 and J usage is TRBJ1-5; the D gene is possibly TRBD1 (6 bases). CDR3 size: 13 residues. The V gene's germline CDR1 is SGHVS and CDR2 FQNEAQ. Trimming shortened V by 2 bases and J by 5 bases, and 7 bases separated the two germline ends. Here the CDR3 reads CASSLNRDQPQHF. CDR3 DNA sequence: TGTGCCAGCAGCTTAAACAGGGATCAGCCCCAGCATTTT.

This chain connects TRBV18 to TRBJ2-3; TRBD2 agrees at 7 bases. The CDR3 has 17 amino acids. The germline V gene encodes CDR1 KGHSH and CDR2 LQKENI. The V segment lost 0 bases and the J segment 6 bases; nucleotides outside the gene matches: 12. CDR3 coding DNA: TGTGCCAGCTCACCACCCGGGGTTCGGGAGGTACAGGATACGCAGTATTTT. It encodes CASSPPGVREVQDTQYF.

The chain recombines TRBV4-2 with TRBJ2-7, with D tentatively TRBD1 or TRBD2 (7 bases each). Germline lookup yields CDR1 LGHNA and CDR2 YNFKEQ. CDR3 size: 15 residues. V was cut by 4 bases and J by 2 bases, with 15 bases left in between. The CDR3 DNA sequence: TGTGCCAGCAGCCCAGGGGGGGCCACTACCTACGAGCAGTACTTC. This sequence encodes CASSPGGATTYEQYF.

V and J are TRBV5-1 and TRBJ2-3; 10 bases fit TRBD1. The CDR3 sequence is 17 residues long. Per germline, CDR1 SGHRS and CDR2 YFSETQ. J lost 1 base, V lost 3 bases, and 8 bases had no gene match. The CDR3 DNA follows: TGCGCCAGCAGCTCCAGACAGGGGGCCTGGGGCACAGATACGCAGTATTTT. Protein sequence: CASSSRQGAWGTDTQYF.

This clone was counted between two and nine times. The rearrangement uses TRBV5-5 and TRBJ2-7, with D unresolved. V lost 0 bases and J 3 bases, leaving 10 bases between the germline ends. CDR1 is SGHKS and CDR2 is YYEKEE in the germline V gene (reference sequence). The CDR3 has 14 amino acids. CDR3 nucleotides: TGTGCCAGCAGCTTGGCCACGTACAGCTACGAGCAGTACTTC. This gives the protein CASSLATYSYEQYF. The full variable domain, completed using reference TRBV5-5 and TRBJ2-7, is DAGVTQSPTHLIKTRGQQVTLRCSPISGHKSVSWYQQVLGQGPQFIFQYYEKEERGRGNFPDRFSARQFPNYSSELNVNALLLGDSALYLCASSLATYSYEQYFGPGTRLTVT.

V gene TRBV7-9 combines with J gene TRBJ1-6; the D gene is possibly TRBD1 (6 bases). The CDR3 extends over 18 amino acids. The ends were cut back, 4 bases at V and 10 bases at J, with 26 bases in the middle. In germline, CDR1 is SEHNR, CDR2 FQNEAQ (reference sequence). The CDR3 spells CASSSPWDTTVRGSPLHF. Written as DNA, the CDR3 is TGTGCCAGCAGCTCCCCTTGGGACACCACAGTCAGGGGCTCACCCCTCCACTTT.

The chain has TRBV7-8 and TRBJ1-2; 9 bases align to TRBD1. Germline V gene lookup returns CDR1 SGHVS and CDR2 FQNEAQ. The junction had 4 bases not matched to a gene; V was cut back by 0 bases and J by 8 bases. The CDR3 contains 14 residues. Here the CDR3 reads CASSLAGTGKGYTF. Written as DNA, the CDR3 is TGTGCCAGCAGCTTAGCAGGGACAGGGAAAGGCTACACCTTC.

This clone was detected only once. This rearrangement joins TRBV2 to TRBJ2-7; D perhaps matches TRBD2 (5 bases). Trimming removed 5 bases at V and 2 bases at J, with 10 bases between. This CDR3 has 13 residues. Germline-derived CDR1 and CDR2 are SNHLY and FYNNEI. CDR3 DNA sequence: TGTGCCAGCAGTAGCGGACGTACCTACGAGCAGTACTTC. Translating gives CASSSGRTYEQYF.

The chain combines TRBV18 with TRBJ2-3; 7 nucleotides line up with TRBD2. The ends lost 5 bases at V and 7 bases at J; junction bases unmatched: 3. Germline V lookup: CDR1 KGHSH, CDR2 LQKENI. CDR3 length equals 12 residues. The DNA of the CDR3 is TGTGCCAGCTCAAAGGGGACTAATACGCAGTATTTT. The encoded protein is CASSKGTNTQYF.

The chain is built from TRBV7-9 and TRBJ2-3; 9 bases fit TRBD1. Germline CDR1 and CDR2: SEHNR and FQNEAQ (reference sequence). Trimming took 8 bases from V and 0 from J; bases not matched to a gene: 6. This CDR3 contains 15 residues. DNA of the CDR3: TGTGCCAGCCACAGGGGGCCACGGAGCACAGATACGCAGTATTTT. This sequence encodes CASHRGPRSTDTQYF.

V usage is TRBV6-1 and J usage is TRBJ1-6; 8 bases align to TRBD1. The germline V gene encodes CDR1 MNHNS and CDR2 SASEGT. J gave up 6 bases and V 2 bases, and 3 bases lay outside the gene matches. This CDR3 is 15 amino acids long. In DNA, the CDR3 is TGTGCCAGCAGTGAAATTACAGGGGGTAATTCACCCCTCCACTTT. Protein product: CASSEITGGNSPLHF.

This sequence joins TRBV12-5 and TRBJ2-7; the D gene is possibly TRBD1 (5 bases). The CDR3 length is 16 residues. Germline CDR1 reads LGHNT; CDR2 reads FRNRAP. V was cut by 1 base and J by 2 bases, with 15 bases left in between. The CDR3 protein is CASGLAAREIAYEQYF. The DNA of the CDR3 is TGTGCTAGTGGTTTGGCTGCCAGGGAAATAGCCTACGAGCAGTACTTC. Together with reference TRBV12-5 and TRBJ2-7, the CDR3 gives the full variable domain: DARVTQTPRHKVTEMGQEVTMRCQPILGHNTVFWYRQTMMQGLELLAYFRNRAPLDDSGMPKDRFSAEMPDATLATLKIQPSEPRDSAVYFCASGLAAREIAYEQYFGPGTRLTVT.

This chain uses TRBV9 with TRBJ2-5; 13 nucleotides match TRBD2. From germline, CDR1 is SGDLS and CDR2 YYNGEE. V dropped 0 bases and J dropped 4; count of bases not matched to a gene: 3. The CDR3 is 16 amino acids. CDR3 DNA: TGTGCCAGCAGCGTAGGACTAGCGGGGGGAGGAGAGACCCAGTACTTC. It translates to CASSVGLAGGGETQYF.

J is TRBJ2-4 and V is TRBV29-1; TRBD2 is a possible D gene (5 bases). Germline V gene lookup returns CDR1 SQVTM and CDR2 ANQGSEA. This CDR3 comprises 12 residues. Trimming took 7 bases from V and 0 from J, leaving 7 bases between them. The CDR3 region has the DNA TGCAGCGGCGGACTAGCCAAAAACATTCAGTACTTC. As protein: CSGGLAKNIQYF.

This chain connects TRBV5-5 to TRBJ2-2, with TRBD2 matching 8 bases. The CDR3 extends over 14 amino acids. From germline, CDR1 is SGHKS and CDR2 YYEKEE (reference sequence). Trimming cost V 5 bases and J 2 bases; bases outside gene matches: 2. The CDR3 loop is CASRRGVNTGELFF. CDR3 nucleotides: TGTGCCAGCAGGCGGGGGGTAAACACCGGGGAGCTGTTTTTT.

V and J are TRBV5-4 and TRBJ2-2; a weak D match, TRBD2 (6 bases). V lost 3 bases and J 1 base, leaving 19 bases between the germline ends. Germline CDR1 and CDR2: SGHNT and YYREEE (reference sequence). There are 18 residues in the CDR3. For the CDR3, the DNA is TGTGCCAGCAGCTCTCAAGGAGTGGGGGGATTGAACACCGGGGAGCTGTTTTTT. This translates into CASSSQGVGGLNTGELFF.